The 4 T cell receptor beta chains listed next were all sequenced from one sample in a study of blood T cell repertoires in COVID-19. The repertoire was sequenced with immunoSEQ multiplex PCR; TCRdb's copy has only in-frame clones and lacks some. The data show 250,000 or so clones, 75% to 95% seen once. Sequencing was done on a sample of PBMCs or T cells enriched from blood (not recorded which). The source of these receptors is a man between 40 and 49 years old who had been exposed to COVID-19.

The chain carries TRBV15 and TRBJ1-1; TRBD1 matches 9 bases. CDR3 length equals 15 residues. Germline CDR1 is LNHNV and CDR2 is YYDKDF (reference sequence). The V segment lost 3 bases and the J segment 1 base; nucleotides outside the gene matches: 3. The CDR3 nucleotides are TGTGCCACCAGCAGGGAGGGACAGGGGAACACTGAAGCTTTCTTT. It codes for CATSREGQGNTEAFF.

This sequence joins TRBV5-4 and TRBJ1-2; weak D call: TRBD1 (5 bases). Trimming removed 5 bases at V and 7 bases at J, with 21 bases between. The germline V gene encodes CDR1 SGHNT and CDR2 YYREEE (reference sequence). The CDR3 contains 15 residues. CDR3 sequence (DNA): TGTGCCAGCAGGCCTCGTGGGGGACTCCCTAGTGGCTACACCTTC. Protein product: CASRPRGGLPSGYTF.

V and J are TRBV28 and TRBJ1-1; TRBD1 agrees at 12 bases. V trimming: 5 bases; J trimming: 4 bases; junction bases outside the gene matches: 11. Germline lookup yields CDR1 MDHEN and CDR2 SYDVKM. The CDR3 runs to 17 residues. The CDR3 DNA reads as TGTGCCAGCAGTGTCCCCGGGACAGGGGGCCGAGGCACTGAAGCTTTCTTT. Amino acid sequence: CASSVPGTGGRGTEAFF.

V gene TRBV13 combines with J gene TRBJ2-5; 11 bases fit TRBD2. Germline V CDR1 and CDR2: PRHDT, FYEKMQ (reference sequence). V trimming: 5 bases; J trimming: 5 bases; junction bases outside the gene matches: 10. The CDR3 is 16 residues long. This chain's CDR3 is CASSPKTSGIRETQYF. CDR3 nucleotide sequence: TGTGCCAGCAGCCCCAAGACTAGCGGGATTAGGGAGACCCAGTACTTC.